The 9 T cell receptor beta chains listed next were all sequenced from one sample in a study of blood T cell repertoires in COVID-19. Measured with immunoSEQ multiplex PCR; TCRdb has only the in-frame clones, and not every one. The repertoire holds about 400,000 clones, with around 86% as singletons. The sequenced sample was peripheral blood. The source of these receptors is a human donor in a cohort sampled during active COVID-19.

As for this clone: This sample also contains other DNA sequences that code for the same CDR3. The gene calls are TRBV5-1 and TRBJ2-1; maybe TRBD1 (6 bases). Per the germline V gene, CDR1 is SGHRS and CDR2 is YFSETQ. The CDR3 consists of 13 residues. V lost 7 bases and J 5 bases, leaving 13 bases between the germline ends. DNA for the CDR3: TGCGCCAGCTCCTTCAAGGGGGACAATGAGCAGTTCTTC. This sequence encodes CASSFKGDNEQFF.

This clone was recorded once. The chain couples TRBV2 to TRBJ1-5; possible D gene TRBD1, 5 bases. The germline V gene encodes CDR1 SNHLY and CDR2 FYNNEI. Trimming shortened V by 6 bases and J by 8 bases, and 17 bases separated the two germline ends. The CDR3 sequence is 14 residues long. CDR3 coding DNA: TGTGCCAGCAGCGCGGGGTCAGGGTGGGAGCCCCAGCATTTT. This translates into CASSAGSGWEPQHF.

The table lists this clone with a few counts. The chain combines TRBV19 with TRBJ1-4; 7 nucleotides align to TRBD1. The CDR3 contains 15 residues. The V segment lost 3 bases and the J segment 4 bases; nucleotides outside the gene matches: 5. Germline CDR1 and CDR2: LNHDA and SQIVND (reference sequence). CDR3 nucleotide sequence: TGTGCCAGTAGTATGCGGCACAGGGGTAATGAAAAACTGTTTTTT. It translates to CASSMRHRGNEKLFF.

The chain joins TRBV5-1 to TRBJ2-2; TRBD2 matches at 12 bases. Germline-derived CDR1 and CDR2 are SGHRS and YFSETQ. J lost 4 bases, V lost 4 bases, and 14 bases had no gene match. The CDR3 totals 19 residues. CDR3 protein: CASSLRLAGADLGTGELFF. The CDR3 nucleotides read TGCGCCAGCAGCCTAAGACTAGCGGGGGCGGACTTAGGCACCGGGGAGCTGTTTTTT.

The CDR3 loop reads CASSLGGGTPYEQYF. CDR3 in DNA: TGTGCCAGCAGCCTAGGGGGGGGCACCCCCTACGAGCAGTACTTC. The chain uses TRBV3-1 (or the pseudogene TRBV3-2) and TRBJ2-7, with D tentatively TRBD2 (7 bases). Per the germline V gene, CDR1 is LGHDT and CDR2 is YNNKEL (reference sequence). The CDR3 has 15 amino acids. Between the trimmed V and J ends, which lost 4 bases and 2 bases, there was a span of 15 bases.

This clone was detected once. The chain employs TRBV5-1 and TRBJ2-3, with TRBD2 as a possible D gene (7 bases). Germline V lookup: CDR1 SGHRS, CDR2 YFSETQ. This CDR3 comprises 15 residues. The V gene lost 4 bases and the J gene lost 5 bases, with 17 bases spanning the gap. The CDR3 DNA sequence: TGCGCCAGCAGCCCGATGCGGCGGGGGCTAGATACGCAGTATTTT. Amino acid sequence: CASSPMRRGLDTQYF.

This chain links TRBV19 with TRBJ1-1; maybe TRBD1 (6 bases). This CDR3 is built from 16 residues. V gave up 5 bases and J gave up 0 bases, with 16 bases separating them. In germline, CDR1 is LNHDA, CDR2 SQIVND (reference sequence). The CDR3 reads CASSPTNRDMNTEAFF. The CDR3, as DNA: TGTGCCAGTAGTCCTACAAACAGGGACATGAACACTGAAGCTTTCTTT.

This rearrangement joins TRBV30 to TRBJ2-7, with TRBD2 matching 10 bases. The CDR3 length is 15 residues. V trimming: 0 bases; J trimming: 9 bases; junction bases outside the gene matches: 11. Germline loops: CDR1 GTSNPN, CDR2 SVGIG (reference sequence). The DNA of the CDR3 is TGTGCCTGGAGTGTAGGGCTAGCGGGGGTTAGCGTGCAGTACTTC. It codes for CAWSVGLAGVSVQYF.

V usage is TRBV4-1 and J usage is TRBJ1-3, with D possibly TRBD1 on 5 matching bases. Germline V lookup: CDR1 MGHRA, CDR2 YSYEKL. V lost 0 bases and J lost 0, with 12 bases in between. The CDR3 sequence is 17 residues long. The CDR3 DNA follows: TGCGCCAGCAGCCAAGAGTTTCGGACACACTCTGGAAACACCATATATTTT. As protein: CASSQEFRTHSGNTIYF.